Shown below are 16 T cell receptor beta chains from a single sample sequenced in a study of blood T cell repertoires in COVID-19. Sequenced by immunoSEQ multiplex PCR; TCRdb stores in-frame clones only, minus some. Among 30,000 to 35,000 clones listed, approximately 78% were seen once. The sample was peripheral blood. These receptors all come from a woman aged 55-70 years with acute or convalescent COVID-19.

This chain connects TRBV3-1 (or the pseudogene TRBV3-2) to TRBJ2-7; D may be TRBD2 (5 bases). This CDR3 has 13 residues. Trimming cost V 0 bases and J 4 bases, with 7 bases left between them. In germline, CDR1 is LGHDT, CDR2 YNNKEL (reference sequence). CDR3 bases: TGTGCCAGCAGCCAAGACGGCGGGTACGAGCAGTACTTC. The encoded protein is CASSQDGGYEQYF.

The chain is built from TRBV5-1 and TRBJ2-7; D gene unclear. Between the trimmed V and J ends, which lost 1 base and 5 bases, there was a span of 4 bases. This CDR3 is 11 amino acids long. Looked up from germline, CDR1 is SGHRS and CDR2 is YFSETQ. CDR3 region: CASSLFDEQYF. In nucleotides, the CDR3 is TGCGCCAGCAGCTTGTTCGACGAGCAGTACTTC.

This clone was observed a handful of times. The chain has TRBV6-5 and TRBJ1-2; 8 nucleotides agree with TRBD1. Germline CDR1 reads MNHEY; CDR2 reads SVGAGI. This CDR3 comprises 14 residues. With V trimmed by 7 bases and J by 2 bases, 6 bases remained unmatched. CDR3 sequence (DNA): TGTGCCAGCACCGAACGGACAGGGAACTATGGCTACACCTTC. It is translated as CASTERTGNYGYTF.

This clone was seen more than once but under ten times. The chain recombines TRBV11-2 with TRBJ2-1, with 9 bases aligning to TRBD2. With 5 bases clipped from V and 4 bases from J, the junction kept 6 bases outside the gene matches. Germline CDR1 reads SGHAT; CDR2 reads FQNNGV. This CDR3 contains 15 residues. The CDR3 region is CASSEPSGVYNEQFF. The CDR3 bases are TGTGCCAGCAGCGAACCTAGCGGGGTTTACAATGAGCAGTTCTTC. Based on the CDR3 plus reference TRBV11-2 and TRBJ2-1, the full variable domain is EAGVAQSPRYKIIEKRQSVAFWCNPISGHATLYWYQQILGQGPKLLIQFQNNGVVDDSQLPKDRFSAERLKGVDSTLKIQPAKLEDSAVYLCASSEPSGVYNEQFFGPGTRLTVL.

This chain joins TRBV15 and TRBJ2-7; D gene unclear. CDR1 LNHNV and CDR2 YYDKDF come from the germline V gene (reference sequence). The CDR3 is made up of 13 amino acids. V was shortened by 0 bases and J by 3 bases, with 6 bases between the two germline ends. CDR3 residues: CATSRDELYEQYF. DNA for the CDR3: TGTGCCACCAGCAGAGATGAGCTCTACGAGCAGTACTTC.

This chain uses TRBV10-2 with TRBJ2-5, with TRBD1 matching over 10 bases. V lost 11 bases to trimming and J lost 2 bases; unmatched junction nucleotides: 5. This CDR3 has 13 residues. Germline-derived CDR1 and CDR2 are WSHSY and SAAADI. The CDR3 protein is CAAEDRGQETQYF. Here the CDR3 DNA reads TGCGCCGCTGAGGACAGGGGGCAAGAGACCCAGTACTTC.

The chain recombines TRBV5-4 with TRBJ1-1, with a possible D match to TRBD1 (5 bases). The CDR3 spans 15 residues. Between the trimmed V and J ends, which lost 4 bases and 1 base, there was a span of 14 bases. Germline CDR1 reads SGHNT; CDR2 reads YYREEE (reference sequence). The CDR3 spells CASSIDRWENTEAFF. The CDR3 nucleotides read TGTGCCAGCAGCATCGACAGATGGGAGAACACTGAAGCTTTCTTT. The variable domain in full, with the rest retrieved from reference TRBV5-4 and TRBJ1-1, is ETGVTQSPTHLIKTRGQQVTLRCSSQSGHNTVSWYQQALGQGPQFIFQYYREEENGRGNFPPRFSGLQFPNYSSELNVNALELDDSALYLCASSIDRWENTEAFFGQGTRLTVV.

The chain joins TRBV14 to TRBJ1-2, with D tentatively TRBD1 (5 bases). Looked up from germline, CDR1 is SGHDN and CDR2 is FVKESK. Trimming cost V 0 bases and J 4 bases, with 12 bases left between them. The CDR3 loop spans 15 amino acids. The CDR3 DNA reads TGTGCCAGCAGCCAAGATACAGGAGGGATCTATGGCTACACCTTC. Residues: CASSQDTGGIYGYTF.

The chain couples TRBV5-1 to TRBJ2-3, with 7 positions matching TRBD1. The CDR3 loop spans 14 amino acids. The J segment lost 0 bases and the V segment lost 5 bases, leaving 3 bases of the junction unmatched. CDR1 and CDR2 (germline): SGHRS, YFSETQ. CDR3 coding DNA: TGCGCCAGCAGTTGGGACAGTAGCACAGATACGCAGTATTTT. Its protein product is CASSWDSSTDTQYF. Combining the CDR3 with reference TRBV5-1 and TRBJ2-3 gives the whole variable domain KAGVTQTPRYLIKTRGQQVTLSCSPISGHRSVSWYQQTPGQGLQFLFEYFSETQRNKGNFPGRFSGRQFSNSRSEMNVSTLELGDSALYLCASSWDSSTDTQYFGPGTRLTVL.

The CDR3 reads CASSSGGGKMNTEAFF. DNA of the CDR3: TGTGCCAGCAGCTCAGGGGGCGGCAAGATGAACACTGAAGCTTTCTTT. The chain is built from TRBV7-9 and TRBJ1-1, with 8 bases that match TRBD1. Germline loops: CDR1 SEHNR, CDR2 FQNEAQ (reference sequence). J was trimmed by 0 bases and V by 4 bases; bases with no gene match: 7. CDR3 length equals 16 residues.

The chain has TRBV28 and TRBJ1-5; D uncertain. Germline V lookup: CDR1 MDHEN, CDR2 SYDVKM. This CDR3 has 17 amino acids. Trimming removed 6 bases from V and 0 bases from J, with 18 bases in between. The CDR3 loop is CASSSLLAVLSNQPQHF. CDR3 nucleotides: TGTGCCAGCAGCTCCCTCCTAGCAGTACTTAGCAATCAGCCCCAGCATTTT.

This clone was observed once. The genes are TRBV5-1 and TRBJ1-2, with TRBD1 matching 9 bases. Germline assignment: CDR1 SGHRS and CDR2 YFSETQ. This CDR3 comprises 13 residues. V lost 0 bases and J lost 7; bases outside the gene matches: 1. The CDR3 region is CASSLGTGVGYTF. CDR3 nucleotide sequence: TGCGCCAGCAGCTTGGGGACAGGGGTTGGCTACACCTTC.

This chain uses TRBV4-1 with TRBJ2-1; 10 bases line up with TRBD2. V gave up 4 bases and J gave up 3 bases; unmatched junction bases: 6. In germline, CDR1 is MGHRA, CDR2 YSYEKL. The CDR3 length is 16 residues. The CDR3 loop is CASSRVLAGIYNEQFF. The CDR3 region has the DNA TGCGCCAGCAGCCGAGTACTAGCGGGGATCTACAATGAGCAGTTCTTC.

The chain links TRBV2 to TRBJ2-2, with D possibly TRBD1 on 6 matching bases. Trimming pared 6 bases from V and 4 bases from J, leaving 15 bases between. This CDR3 comprises 15 residues. The germline CDR1 and CDR2 sequences are SNHLY and FYNNEI. This CDR3 reads CASSGRTVSTGELFF. The CDR3 DNA follows: TGTGCCAGCAGCGGCCGGACAGTAAGCACCGGGGAGCTGTTTTTT.

V gene TRBV6-5 combines with J gene TRBJ1-4, with 7 bases matching TRBD1. This CDR3 has 11 amino acids. Germline-derived CDR1 and CDR2 are MNHEY and SVGAGI. V lost 10 bases, J lost 8 bases, and 4 bases stayed unmatched. The DNA for the CDR3 is TGTGCCACCAGCAGGGGGGAAAAACTGTTTTTT. It translates to CATSRGEKLFF.

CDR3 residues: CAWGDGDEQYF. CDR3 coding DNA: TGTGCCTGGGGGGACGGGGACGAGCAGTACTTC. This sequence joins TRBV30 and TRBJ2-7; D possibly matches TRBD1 or TRBD2 (5 bases each). V lost 5 bases, J lost 5 bases, and 10 bases lay in between. In germline, CDR1 is GTSNPN, CDR2 SVGIG (reference sequence). This CDR3 has 11 amino acids.